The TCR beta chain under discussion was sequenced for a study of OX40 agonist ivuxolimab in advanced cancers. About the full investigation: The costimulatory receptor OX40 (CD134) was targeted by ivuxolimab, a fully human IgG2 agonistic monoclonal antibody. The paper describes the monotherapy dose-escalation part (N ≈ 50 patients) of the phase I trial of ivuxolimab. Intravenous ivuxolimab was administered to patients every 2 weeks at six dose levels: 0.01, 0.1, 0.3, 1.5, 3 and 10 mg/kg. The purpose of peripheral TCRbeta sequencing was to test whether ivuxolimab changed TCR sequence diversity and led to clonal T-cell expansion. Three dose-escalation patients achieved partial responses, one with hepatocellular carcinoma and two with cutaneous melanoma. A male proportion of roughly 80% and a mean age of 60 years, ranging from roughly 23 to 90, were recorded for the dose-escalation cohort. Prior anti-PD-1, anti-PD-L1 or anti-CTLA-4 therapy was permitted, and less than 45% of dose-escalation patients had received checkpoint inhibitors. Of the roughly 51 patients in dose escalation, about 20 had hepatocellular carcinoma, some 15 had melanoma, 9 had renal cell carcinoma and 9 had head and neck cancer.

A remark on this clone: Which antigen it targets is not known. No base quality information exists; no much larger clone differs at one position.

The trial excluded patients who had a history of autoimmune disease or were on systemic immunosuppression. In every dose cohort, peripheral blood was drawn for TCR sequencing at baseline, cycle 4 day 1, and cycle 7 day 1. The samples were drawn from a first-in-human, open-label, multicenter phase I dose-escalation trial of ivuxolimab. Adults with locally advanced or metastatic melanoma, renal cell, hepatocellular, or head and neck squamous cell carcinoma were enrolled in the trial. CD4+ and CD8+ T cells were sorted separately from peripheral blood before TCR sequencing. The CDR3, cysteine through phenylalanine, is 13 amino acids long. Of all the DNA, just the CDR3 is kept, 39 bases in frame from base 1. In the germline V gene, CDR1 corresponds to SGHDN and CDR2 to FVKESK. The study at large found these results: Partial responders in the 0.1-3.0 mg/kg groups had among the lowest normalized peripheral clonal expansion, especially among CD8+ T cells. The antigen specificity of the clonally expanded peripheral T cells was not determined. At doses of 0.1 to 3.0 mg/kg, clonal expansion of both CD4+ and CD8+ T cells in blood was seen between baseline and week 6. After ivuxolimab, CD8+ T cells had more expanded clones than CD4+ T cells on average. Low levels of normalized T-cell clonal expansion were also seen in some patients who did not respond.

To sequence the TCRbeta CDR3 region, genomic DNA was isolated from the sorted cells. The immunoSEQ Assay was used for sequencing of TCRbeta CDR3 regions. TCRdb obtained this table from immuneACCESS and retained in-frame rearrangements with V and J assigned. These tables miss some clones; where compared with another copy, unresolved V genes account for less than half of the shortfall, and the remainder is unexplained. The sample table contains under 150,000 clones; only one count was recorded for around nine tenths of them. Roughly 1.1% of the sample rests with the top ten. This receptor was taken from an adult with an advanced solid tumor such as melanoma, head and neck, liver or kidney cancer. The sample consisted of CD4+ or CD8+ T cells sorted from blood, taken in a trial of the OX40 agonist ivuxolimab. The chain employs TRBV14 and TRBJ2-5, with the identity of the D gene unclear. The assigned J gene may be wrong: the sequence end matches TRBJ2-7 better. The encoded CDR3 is CASSQERRGEQYF. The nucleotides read TGTGCCAGCAGCCAAGAGCGTAGAGGCGAGCAGTACTTC.